This is a list of T cell receptor beta chains from one sample in a study of cytomegalovirus exposure and HLA in healthy donors. Generated by immunoSEQ multiplex PCR, the TCRdb table keeps only in-frame clones and is missing some. Of tens of thousands of clones detected, 60% to 75% appear once; the ten largest clones hold approximately 12%. Source material: PBMCs. The receptors here all came from a woman between 40 and 50 years old in good health and CMV-seropositive. Both conserved end residues are part of each CDR3. D genes are given only for firm matches. Only some rows state a clone size, as once, few, many or a class for expanded clones.

.	.	TRBV18	TRBJ1-1	TGTGCCAGCTCACCCCGGCCGGGGGGCGCTTCCGAAGCTTTCTTT	CASSPRPGGASEAFF
.	TRBD1	TRBV7-3	TRBJ1-2	TGTGCCAGCAGCTCCTTGGATTTGGACAGGGGCTATGGCTACACCTTC	CASSSLDLDRGYGYTF
.	.	TRBV6-5	TRBJ1-1	TGTGCCAGCAGCCCGAGGGAGAACACTGAAGCTTTCTTT	CASSPRENTEAFF
few	TRBD1	TRBV7-9	TRBJ1-2	TGTGCCAGCGCAACAGGGGGGACCTATGGCTACACCTTC	CASATGGTYGYTF
.	.	TRBV6-6	TRBJ1-5	TGTGCCAGCAGTAGAGGCAATAGCAATCAGCCCCAGCATTTT	CASSRGNSNQPQHF
.	.	TRBV5-4	TRBJ1-2	TGTGCCAGCAGCAGTGATCCTAACTATGGCTACCCCTTC	CASSSDPNYGYPF
.	.	TRBV6-1	TRBJ1-3	TGTGCCAGCAGCCCGGGATGGGGTACGGGAAACACCATATATTTT	CASSPGWGTGNTIYF
few	TRBD1	TRBV5-4	TRBJ2-7	TGTGCCAGCAGCTTGGCCGGGACAGGGGTCTTGCAGCAGTACTTC	CASSLAGTGVLQQYF
.	TRBD1	TRBV9	TRBJ2-1	TGTGCCAGCAGTCCCTACGTCGGGACAGGGGGGCCCAATGAGCAGTTCTTC	CASSPYVGTGGPNEQFF
few	.	TRBV7-2	TRBJ1-2	TGTGCCAGCCAGAGCGGGGGCAGAGGCTACACCTTC	CASQSGGRGYTF
.	TRBD2	TRBV5-8	TRBJ2-7	TGTGCCAGCAGCAGAAGTAGCGGGAGCGGCTCTTGGGACTTCTACGAGCAGTACTTC	CASSRSSGSGSWDFYEQYF
once	.	TRBV5-6	TRBJ2-7	TGTGCCAGCAGCTTGCGTCAGGGGAACGAGCAGTACTTC	CASSLRQGNEQYF
few	TRBD1	TRBV6-1	TRBJ2-7	TGTGCCAGCAGGCCGGGACAGGGGGCCTCCTACGAGCAGTACTTC	CASRPGQGASYEQYF
once	TRBD1	TRBV28	TRBJ1-5	TGTGCCAGCGCGGGACAGGGTTGGAGCAATCAGCCCCAGCATTTT	CASAGQGWSNQPQHF
few	.	TRBV5-6	TRBJ1-2	TGTGCCAGCAGCTTCTGGGGGCTCGGCGACTATGGCTACACCTTC	CASSFWGLGDYGYTF
many	.	TRBV6-1	TRBJ1-1	TGTGCCAGCAGGGAACCGGTCGAAGCTAGGAACACTGAAGCTTTCTTT	CASREPVEARNTEAFF
.	TRBD2	TRBV7-3	TRBJ2-3	TGTGCCAGCAGCTGGGGGACTAGCGGGGCGACAGATACGCAGTATTTT	CASSWGTSGATDTQYF